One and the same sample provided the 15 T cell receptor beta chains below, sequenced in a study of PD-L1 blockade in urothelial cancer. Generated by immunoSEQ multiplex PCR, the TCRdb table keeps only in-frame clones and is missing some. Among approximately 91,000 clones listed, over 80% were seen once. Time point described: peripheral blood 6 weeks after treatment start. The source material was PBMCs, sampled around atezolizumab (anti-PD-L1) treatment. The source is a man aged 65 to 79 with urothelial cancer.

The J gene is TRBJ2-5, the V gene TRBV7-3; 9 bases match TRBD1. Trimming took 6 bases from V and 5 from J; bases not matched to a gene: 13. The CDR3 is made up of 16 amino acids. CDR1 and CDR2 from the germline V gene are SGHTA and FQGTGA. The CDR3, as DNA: TGTGCCAGCAGACCGCCGATCGGGACAGGGAAGGAGACCCAGTACTTC. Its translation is CASRPPIGTGKETQYF.

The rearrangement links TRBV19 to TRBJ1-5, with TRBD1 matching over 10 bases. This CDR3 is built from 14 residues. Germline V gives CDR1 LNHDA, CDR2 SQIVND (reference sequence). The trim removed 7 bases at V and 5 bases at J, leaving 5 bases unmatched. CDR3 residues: CASTSGTGDQPQHF. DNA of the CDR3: TGTGCCAGTACCTCCGGGACAGGGGATCAGCCCCAGCATTTT.

The CDR3 DNA reads as TGTGCCAGCAGTTATCACACCAGGGATTCACCCCTCCACTTT. It yields the protein CASSYHTRDSPLHF. This chain uses TRBV6-5 with TRBJ1-6; the D gene is possibly TRBD1 (5 bases). The CDR3 length is 14 residues. Trimming shortened V by 3 bases and J by 8 bases, and 11 bases separated the two germline ends. Germline V gene lookup returns CDR1 MNHEY and CDR2 SVGAGI.

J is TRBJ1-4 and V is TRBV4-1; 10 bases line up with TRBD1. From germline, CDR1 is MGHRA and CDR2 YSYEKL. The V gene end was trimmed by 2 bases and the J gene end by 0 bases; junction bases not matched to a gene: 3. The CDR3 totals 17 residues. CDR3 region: CASSQMGTGATNEKLFF. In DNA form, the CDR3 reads TGCGCCAGCAGCCAAATGGGGACAGGGGCAACTAATGAAAAACTGTTTTTT.

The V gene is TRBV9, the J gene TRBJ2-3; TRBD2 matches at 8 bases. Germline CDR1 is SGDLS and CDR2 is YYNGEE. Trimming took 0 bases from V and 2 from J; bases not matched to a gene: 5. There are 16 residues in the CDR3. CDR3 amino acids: CASSVGVSGTTDTQYF. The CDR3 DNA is TGTGCCAGCAGCGTAGGTGTTAGCGGGACCACAGATACGCAGTATTTT.

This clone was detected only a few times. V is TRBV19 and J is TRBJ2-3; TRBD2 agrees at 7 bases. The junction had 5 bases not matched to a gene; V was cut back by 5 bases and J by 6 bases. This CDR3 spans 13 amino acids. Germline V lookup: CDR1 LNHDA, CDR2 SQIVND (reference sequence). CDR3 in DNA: TGTGCCAGTAGTGGTGGGGGAGGGGATACGCAGTATTTT. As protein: CASSGGGGDTQYF.

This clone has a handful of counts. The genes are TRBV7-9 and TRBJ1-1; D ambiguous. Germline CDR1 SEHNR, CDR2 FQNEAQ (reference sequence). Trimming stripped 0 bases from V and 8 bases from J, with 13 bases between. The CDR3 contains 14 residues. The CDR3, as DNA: TGTGCCAGCAGCTTAGCGGTAGCCATTACCGAAGCTTTCTTT. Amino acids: CASSLAVAITEAFF.

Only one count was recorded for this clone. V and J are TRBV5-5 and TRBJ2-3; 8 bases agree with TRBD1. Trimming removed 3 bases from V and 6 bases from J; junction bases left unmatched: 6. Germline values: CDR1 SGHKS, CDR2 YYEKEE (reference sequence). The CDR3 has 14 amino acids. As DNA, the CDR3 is TGTGCCAGCAGCTCTACAGGGGGTCTCGATACGCAGTATTTT. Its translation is CASSSTGGLDTQYF.

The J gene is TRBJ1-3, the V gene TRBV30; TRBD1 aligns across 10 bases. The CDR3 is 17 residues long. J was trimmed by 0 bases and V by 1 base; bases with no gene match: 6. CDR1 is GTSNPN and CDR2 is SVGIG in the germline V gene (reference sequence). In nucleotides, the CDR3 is TGTGCCTGGAGTGCCTCGGACAGGGGGATCTCTGGAAACACCATATATTTT. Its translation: CAWSASDRGISGNTIYF.

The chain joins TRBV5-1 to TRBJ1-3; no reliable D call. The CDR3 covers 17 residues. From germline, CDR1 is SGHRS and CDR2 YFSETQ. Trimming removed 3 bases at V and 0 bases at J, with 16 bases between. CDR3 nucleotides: TGCGCCAGCAGCTCGATGGCCGGGATGTACTCTGGAAACACCATATATTTT. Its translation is CASSSMAGMYSGNTIYF.

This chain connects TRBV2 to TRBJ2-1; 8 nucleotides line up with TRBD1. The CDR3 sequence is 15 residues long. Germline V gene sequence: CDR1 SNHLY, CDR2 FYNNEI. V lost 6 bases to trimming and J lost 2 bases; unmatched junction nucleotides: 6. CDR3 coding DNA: TGTGCCAGCAGGGAGACAGGGGTCGCCTACAATGAGCAGTTCTTC. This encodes CASRETGVAYNEQFF.

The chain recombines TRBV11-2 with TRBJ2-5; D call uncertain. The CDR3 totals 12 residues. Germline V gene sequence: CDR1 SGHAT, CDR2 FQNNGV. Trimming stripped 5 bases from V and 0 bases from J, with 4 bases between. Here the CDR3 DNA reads TGTGCCAGCAGCCCCAACCAAGAGACCCAGTACTTC. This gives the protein CASSPNQETQYF.

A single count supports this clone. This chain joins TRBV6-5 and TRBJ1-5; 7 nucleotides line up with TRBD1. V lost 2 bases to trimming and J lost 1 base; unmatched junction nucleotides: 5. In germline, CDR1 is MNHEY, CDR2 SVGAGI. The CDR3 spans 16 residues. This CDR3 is CASSYRGLGSNQPQHF. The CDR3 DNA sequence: TGTGCCAGCAGTTACAGGGGGCTGGGGAGCAATCAGCCCCAGCATTTT.

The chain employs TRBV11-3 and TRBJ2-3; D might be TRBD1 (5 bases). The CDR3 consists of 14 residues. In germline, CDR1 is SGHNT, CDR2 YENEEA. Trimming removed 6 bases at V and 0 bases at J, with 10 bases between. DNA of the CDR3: TGTGCCAGCAGGGGGCCGACCAGCACAGATACGCAGTATTTT. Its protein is CASRGPTSTDTQYF.

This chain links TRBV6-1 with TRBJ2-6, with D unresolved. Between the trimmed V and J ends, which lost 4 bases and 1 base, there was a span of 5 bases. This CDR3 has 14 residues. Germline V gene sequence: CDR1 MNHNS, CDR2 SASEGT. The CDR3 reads CASSGLSGANVLTF. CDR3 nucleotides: TGTGCCAGCAGTGGTTTATCTGGGGCCAACGTCCTGACTTTC.